The rows below give T cell receptor beta chains drawn from one sample of a study of neurological immune-mediated disorders. MiXCR, run by TCRdb on the 5' RACE reads, gives a single entry per CDR3 protein. The sample lists under 60,000 distinct CDR3 sequences, about 23% occurring once. The material sequenced was PBMCs. These receptors all stem from a woman aged 70-85 years in good health. Each CDR3 is given with its conserved first and last residue. A D gene is named only where the DNA matches it firmly. Size values are once, few and many counts, or a class for expanded clones, and some rows have none.

j_gene: TRBJ2-2; v_gene: TRBV11-2; d_gene: -; abundance: many; CDR3nt: TGTGCCAGCAGCTTAAGACCCGCGGGTGGGAACACCGGGGAGCTGTTTTTT; CDR3aa: CASSLRPAGGNTGELFF
j_gene: TRBJ2-3; v_gene: TRBV6-5; d_gene: -; abundance: -; CDR3nt: TGTGCCAGCAGTTACCGGCGAGGTGTGGGAGCGGCAGATACGCAGTATTTT; CDR3aa: CASSYRRGVGAADTQYF
j_gene: TRBJ2-3; v_gene: TRBV20-1; d_gene: -; abundance: many; CDR3nt: TGCAGTGCTAGAGATCTTTCCGAGCAGGGGTCCACAGATACGCAGTATTTT; CDR3aa: CSARDLSEQGSTDTQYF
j_gene: TRBJ1-4; v_gene: TRBV29-1; d_gene: -; abundance: many; CDR3nt: TGCAGCGTTGGCAGTGAAAAACTGTTTTTT; CDR3aa: CSVGSEKLFF
j_gene: TRBJ2-1; v_gene: TRBV6-5; d_gene: TRBD1; abundance: -; CDR3nt: TGTGCCAGCAGTTATGGCGATACAGGGGGCGGCGAGCAGTTCTTC; CDR3aa: CASSYGDTGGGEQFF
j_gene: TRBJ1-6; v_gene: TRBV3-1; d_gene: -; abundance: -; CDR3nt: TGTGCCAGCAGCCGGCGCTCCTATAATTCACCCCTCCACTTT; CDR3aa: CASSRRSYNSPLHF
j_gene: TRBJ1-3; v_gene: TRBV27; d_gene: -; abundance: few; CDR3nt: TGTGCCAGCAGTTTATCTAAGGCTGGCGGAAACACCATATATTTT; CDR3aa: CASSLSKAGGNTIYF
j_gene: TRBJ2-5; v_gene: TRBV5-1; d_gene: TRBD1; abundance: -; CDR3nt: TGCGCCAGCAGCTTGGAGGGACAGGGAGTACTTTGGGGAGAGACCCAGTACTTC; CDR3aa: CASSLEGQGVLWGETQYF
j_gene: TRBJ1-4; v_gene: TRBV5-1; d_gene: -; abundance: many; CDR3nt: TGCGCCAGCGCGACGTCGGGGTTTGCCTCTAATGAAAAACTGTTTTTT; CDR3aa: CASATSGFASNEKLFF
j_gene: TRBJ2-1; v_gene: TRBV20-1; d_gene: TRBD2; abundance: many; CDR3nt: TGCAGTGCTAGAGATCCCCGCGGGGGGGGGACCAATGAGCAGTTCTTC; CDR3aa: CSARDPRGGGTNEQFF
j_gene: TRBJ1-1; v_gene: TRBV18; d_gene: TRBD1; abundance: -; CDR3nt: TGTGCCAGCTCACCCCCGGGACAGTGGACCACTGAAGCTTTCTTT; CDR3aa: CASSPPGQWTTEAFF
j_gene: TRBJ2-7; v_gene: TRBV5-1; d_gene: TRBD2; abundance: many; CDR3nt: TGCGCCAGCAGCCCCCCGCCCCCTAGCGGGCTCTCTCCCTTCTACGAGCAGTACTTC; CDR3aa: CASSPPPPSGLSPFYEQYF
j_gene: TRBJ2-4; v_gene: TRBV29-1; d_gene: TRBD1; abundance: many; CDR3nt: TGCAGCGGGGGACAGGGGGCCAAAAACATTCAGTACTTC; CDR3aa: CSGGQGAKNIQYF
j_gene: TRBJ2-3; v_gene: TRBV3-1; d_gene: TRBD2; abundance: few; CDR3nt: TGTGCCAGCAGCCAGGGACTAGCGGGAGGGCTTGGCACAGATACGCAGTATTTT; CDR3aa: CASSQGLAGGLGTDTQYF
j_gene: TRBJ2-1; v_gene: TRBV7-9; d_gene: -; abundance: medium-sized; CDR3nt: TGTGCCAGCGAAGACAGCGGTCTGAGCTCCTACAATGAGCAGTTCTTC; CDR3aa: CASEDSGLSSYNEQFF
j_gene: TRBJ2-5; v_gene: TRBV7-2; d_gene: TRBD1; abundance: many; CDR3nt: TGTGCCAGCAGTAACAGGGGGCGCCAGGAGACCCAGTACTTC; CDR3aa: CASSNRGRQETQYF
j_gene: TRBJ2-7; v_gene: TRBV10-3; d_gene: TRBD1; abundance: many; CDR3nt: TGTGCCATCAGGGTGGCAGGGGGCAACTACGAGCAGTACTTC; CDR3aa: CAIRVAGGNYEQYF
j_gene: TRBJ2-3; v_gene: TRBV7-2; d_gene: TRBD2; abundance: -; CDR3nt: TGTGCCAGCAGCCTACGACTAGCGGGAGGACTAGATACGCAGTATTTT; CDR3aa: CASSLRLAGGLDTQYF
j_gene: TRBJ2-1; v_gene: TRBV5-1; d_gene: TRBD2; abundance: many; CDR3nt: TGCGCCAGCAGCTTATTTAGCGGGTACTACAATGAGCAGTTCTTC; CDR3aa: CASSLFSGYYNEQFF
j_gene: TRBJ2-1; v_gene: TRBV28; d_gene: -; abundance: -; CDR3nt: TGTGCCAGCAGCTTTCCTTCGCGGACGAGCTCCTACAATGAGCAGTTCTTC; CDR3aa: CASSFPSRTSSYNEQFF
j_gene: TRBJ2-1; v_gene: TRBV5-6; d_gene: -; abundance: many; CDR3nt: TGTGCCAGCACCCTATCCTTTTACGTCGGGAGTCGTGAGCAGTTCTTC; CDR3aa: CASTLSFYVGSREQFF
j_gene: TRBJ1-5; v_gene: TRBV7-8; d_gene: -; abundance: -; CDR3nt: TGTGCCAGCAGCCCTCGGCCCGGAGGGCCCCAGCATTTT; CDR3aa: CASSPRPGGPQHF
j_gene: TRBJ2-1; v_gene: TRBV4-1; d_gene: TRBD2; abundance: many; CDR3nt: TGCGCCAGCAGCCAAGCAAGACTAGCGGGAGTTGGGGGTGAGCAGTTCTTC; CDR3aa: CASSQARLAGVGGEQFF
j_gene: TRBJ2-3; v_gene: TRBV20-1; d_gene: -; abundance: many; CDR3nt: TGCAGTGCCCACCGGTCGGGGACAGATACGCAGTATTTT; CDR3aa: CSAHRSGTDTQYF
j_gene: TRBJ2-2; v_gene: TRBV3-1; d_gene: -; abundance: few; CDR3nt: TGTGCCAGCAGGGAGACCGGGGAGCTGTTTTTT; CDR3aa: CASRETGELFF
j_gene: TRBJ2-5; v_gene: TRBV5-1; d_gene: -; abundance: many; CDR3nt: TGCGCCAGCAGCTTGGGGGAAGAGACCCAGTACTTC; CDR3aa: CASSLGEETQYF
j_gene: TRBJ1-2; v_gene: TRBV18; d_gene: -; abundance: once; CDR3nt: TGTGCCAGCTCACCAACCGGGGATGGCTACACCTTC; CDR3aa: CASSPTGDGYTF
j_gene: TRBJ1-1; v_gene: TRBV7-2; d_gene: -; abundance: many; CDR3nt: TGTGCCAGCAGCCCACAGGTGAACACTGAAGCTTTCTTT; CDR3aa: CASSPQVNTEAFF
j_gene: TRBJ2-7; v_gene: TRBV4-2; d_gene: -; abundance: many; CDR3nt: TGTGCCAGCAGCCAAGATGGCTCGTCGGGGTACGAGCAGTACTTC; CDR3aa: CASSQDGSSGYEQYF
j_gene: TRBJ2-1; v_gene: TRBV18; d_gene: -; abundance: many; CDR3nt: TGTGCCAGCTCACCTTGGCGCCAAAACAATGAGCAGTTCTTC; CDR3aa: CASSPWRQNNEQFF
j_gene: TRBJ2-7; v_gene: TRBV9; d_gene: -; abundance: many; CDR3nt: TGTGCCAGCAGCTTTAGTAGGGATAACGAGCAGTACTTC; CDR3aa: CASSFSRDNEQYF
j_gene: TRBJ1-1; v_gene: TRBV5-1; d_gene: TRBD1; abundance: -; CDR3nt: TGCGCCAGCAACGACAGGGCGAACACTGAAGCTTTCTTT; CDR3aa: CASNDRANTEAFF
j_gene: TRBJ2-5; v_gene: TRBV15; d_gene: -; abundance: many; CDR3nt: TGTGCCACCAGCAGAGACCGAGGGGACCAAGAGACCCAGTACTTC; CDR3aa: CATSRDRGDQETQYF
j_gene: TRBJ2-1; v_gene: TRBV5-5; d_gene: -; abundance: -; CDR3nt: TGTGCCAGCAGCTCGGACAGCTTTTATGAGCAGTTCTTC; CDR3aa: CASSSDSFYEQFF
j_gene: TRBJ1-5; v_gene: TRBV7-2; d_gene: TRBD1; abundance: -; CDR3nt: TGTGCCAGCAGCCCGGACAGGAATCAGCCCCAGCATTTT; CDR3aa: CASSPDRNQPQHF
j_gene: TRBJ1-1; v_gene: TRBV9; d_gene: TRBD1; abundance: many; CDR3nt: TGTGCCAGCAGCGTAGGGGACAGCTCCTCGAGAGCTTTCTTT; CDR3aa: CASSVGDSSSRAFF
j_gene: TRBJ2-1; v_gene: TRBV11-2; d_gene: -; abundance: many; CDR3nt: TGTGCCAGCAGCGATCAAGCGGGTTATAGATACAATGAGCAGTTCTTC; CDR3aa: CASSDQAGYRYNEQFF
j_gene: TRBJ2-5; v_gene: TRBV20-1; d_gene: TRBD1; abundance: many; CDR3nt: TGCAGTGCTAGAGATAGGACAGGGGGAGAGACCCAGTACTTC; CDR3aa: CSARDRTGGETQYF
j_gene: TRBJ2-5; v_gene: TRBV12-3/TRBV12-4; d_gene: -; abundance: once; CDR3nt: TGTGCCAGCAGTTTAGACCGGAGAATAGGAGAGACCCAGTACTTC; CDR3aa: CASSLDRRIGETQYF
j_gene: TRBJ1-1; v_gene: TRBV5-1; d_gene: -; abundance: many; CDR3nt: TGCGCCAGCAGCTTGGCCGGGGACATCTCGAACACTGAAGCTTTCTTT; CDR3aa: CASSLAGDISNTEAFF
j_gene: TRBJ1-1; v_gene: TRBV6-5; d_gene: -; abundance: -; CDR3nt: TGTGCCAGCAGTTACTCCGATAACACTGAAGCTTTCTTT; CDR3aa: CASSYSDNTEAFF
j_gene: TRBJ1-2; v_gene: TRBV5-1; d_gene: TRBD1; abundance: many; CDR3nt: TGCGCCAGCAGCCCAACAGGGGACGATGGCTACACCTTC; CDR3aa: CASSPTGDDGYTF
j_gene: TRBJ2-7; v_gene: TRBV5-1; d_gene: -; abundance: many; CDR3nt: TGCGCCAGCAGCTTGGCGGGCAGGGAGGCGGGCGAGCAGTACTTC; CDR3aa: CASSLAGREAGEQYF
j_gene: TRBJ1-1; v_gene: TRBV5-1; d_gene: TRBD1; abundance: -; CDR3nt: TGCACCAGCAGCTTGCTGAGGGACAGGCGCAAAGCTTTCTTT; CDR3aa: CTSSLLRDRRKAFF
j_gene: TRBJ2-3; v_gene: TRBV18; d_gene: TRBD1; abundance: -; CDR3nt: TGTGCCAGCCTGAACTCCGGGACAGACACAGATACGCAGTATTTT; CDR3aa: CASLNSGTDTDTQYF
j_gene: TRBJ2-5; v_gene: TRBV20-1; d_gene: -; abundance: many; CDR3nt: TGCAGTGCTAGTCGCACGTACCAAGAGACCCAGTACTTC; CDR3aa: CSASRTYQETQYF
j_gene: TRBJ2-5; v_gene: TRBV20-1; d_gene: -; abundance: many; CDR3nt: TGCAGTGCCCCGATCAGGTTTCGGGAGACCCAGTACTTC; CDR3aa: CSAPIRFRETQYF
j_gene: TRBJ2-7; v_gene: TRBV5-4; d_gene: -; abundance: few; CDR3nt: TGTGCCAGCAGCCCCGCCTCAGCGGGTACGACCTACGAGCAGTACTTC; CDR3aa: CASSPASAGTTYEQYF
j_gene: TRBJ2-7; v_gene: TRBV6-5; d_gene: -; abundance: few; CDR3nt: TGTGCCAGCAGTTACTCAGGGGCTTCCTACGAGCAGTACTTC; CDR3aa: CASSYSGASYEQYF
j_gene: TRBJ1-1; v_gene: TRBV5-1; d_gene: -; abundance: many; CDR3nt: TGCGCCAGCAGCCGGGACGGACTTACTGAAGCTTTCTTT; CDR3aa: CASSRDGLTEAFF
j_gene: TRBJ1-5; v_gene: TRBV20-1; d_gene: -; abundance: many; CDR3nt: TGCAGTGCGTCGGCCCGAGGGCCTGAACAGCCCCAGCATTTT; CDR3aa: CSASARGPEQPQHF
j_gene: TRBJ2-3; v_gene: TRBV20-1; d_gene: -; abundance: -; CDR3nt: TGCAGTGCTTCCCTAGCGACAGATACACAGTATTTT; CDR3aa: CSASLATDTQYF
j_gene: TRBJ2-7; v_gene: TRBV27; d_gene: TRBD1; abundance: few; CDR3nt: TGTGCCAGCAGCCAGACAGGGGGAGCCTACGTGCAGTACTTC; CDR3aa: CASSQTGGAYVQYF
j_gene: TRBJ2-3; v_gene: TRBV10-1; d_gene: TRBD1; abundance: few; CDR3nt: TGCGCCAGCAGTGAGCGAGGGACAGGGATGGCAGATACGCAGTATTTT; CDR3aa: CASSERGTGMADTQYF
j_gene: TRBJ1-1; v_gene: TRBV7-2; d_gene: -; abundance: -; CDR3nt: TGTGCCAGCAGCTTAAAGGGGCGCGGATTTAGCACTGAAGCTTTCTTT; CDR3aa: CASSLKGRGFSTEAFF
j_gene: TRBJ1-6; v_gene: TRBV12-3/TRBV12-4; d_gene: -; abundance: many; CDR3nt: TGTGCCAGCAGTAAAGGGCTTCCCCGCGCGTCGAATTCACCCCTCCACTTT; CDR3aa: CASSKGLPRASNSPLHF
j_gene: TRBJ1-1; v_gene: TRBV5-1; d_gene: -; abundance: many; CDR3nt: TGCGCCAGCAGCTTATCCGTGGGGACGCGAGGGTCTGAAGCTTTCTTT; CDR3aa: CASSLSVGTRGSEAFF